This is a list of T cell receptor beta chains from one sample in a study of shared clonotypes between healthy human individuals. Profiling relied on immunoSEQ multiplex PCR, and the TCRdb table lists in-frame clones only, not all of them. The data contain 2,500,000 or so clones, roughly 93% of them singletons. Sequencing used naive CD4+ T cells from PBMCs. The receptors come from a man between 18 and 35 years old in good health. Some clones in this sample may be carry-over from other donors' samples. CDR3s include the opening cysteine and the closing phenylalanine or tryptophan. D genes are given only for firm matches. Some rows have no size entry. The others give once, few or many, or a class for an expanded clone.

TRBV9,.,TRBJ1-1,.,13,TGTGCCAGCAGCGCCCATTTGAACACTGAAGCTTTCTTT,CASSAHLNTEAFF
TRBV28,TRBD1,TRBJ1-4,.,16,TGTGCCAGCAGTTCCCACCTCAGGGGGCGGCGTGAAAAACTGTTTTTT,CASSSHLRGRREKLFF
TRBV5-1,.,TRBJ1-6,.,16,TGCGCCAGCAGCCCCCAAGGGACGACCGCTGGGTCACCCCTCCACTTT,CASSPQGTTAGSPLHF
TRBV6-5,TRBD1,TRBJ2-7,.,14,TGTGCCAGCAGTTTTACAGGGGGTTTCTACGAGCAGTACTTC,CASSFTGGFYEQYF
TRBV2,TRBD1,TRBJ2-3,.,15,TGTGCCAGCAGAAACACAGGGGGTAACACAGATACGCAGTATTTT,CASRNTGGNTDTQYF
TRBV5-1,.,TRBJ2-2,.,14,TGCGCCAGCAGCTCCTCTGGAGGGTCCGGGGAGCTGTTTTTT,CASSSSGGSGELFF
TRBV18,.,TRBJ2-7,once,16,TGTGCCAGCTCACCCGTGAGGAGCGACTACTCCTACGAGCAGTACTTC,CASSPVRSDYSYEQYF
TRBV5-5,.,TRBJ1-5,.,15,TGTGCCAGCAGCCCGGGTAGGGCGGGCAATCAGCCCCAGCATTTT,CASSPGRAGNQPQHF
TRBV11-2,.,TRBJ2-1,.,15,TGTGCCAGCAGCTCCCCCCGCCAAGGGGACCATGAGCAGTTCTTC,CASSSPRQGDHEQFF
TRBV11-2,.,TRBJ2-1,.,18,TGTGCCAGCAGCTCCCGAGGAGGGACAATTGGAGAAGGCAATGAGCAGTTCTTC,CASSSRGGTIGEGNEQFF
TRBV28,.,TRBJ1-2,.,15,TGTGCCAGCAGCAGAGGACGGCGCGCTGGCTATGGCTACACCTTC,CASSRGRRAGYGYTF
TRBV6-6,.,TRBJ1-6,.,13,TGTGCCAGCAGTTATTCCAACAGGGCACCCCTCCACTTT,CASSYSNRAPLHF
TRBV30,.,TRBJ1-2,.,12,TGTGCCTGGAGCTTAACGGCGTATGGCTACACCTTC,CAWSLTAYGYTF
TRBV28,TRBD1,TRBJ1-2,.,15,TGTGCCAGCAGTTCGGGACAGACCCATAACTATGGCTACACCTTC,CASSSGQTHNYGYTF